This T cell receptor (beta chain) is drawn from a study of graft-versus-host responses after intestinal transplantation. This CDR3 contains 13 residues. V was pared by 2 bases and J by 3 bases, with 9 bases between. The germline CDR1 and CDR2 sequences are SGHNT and YYREEE (reference sequence). Of note for this clone: Its specificity is unknown.

The assay was immunoSEQ multiplex PCR, and TCRdb's table has in-frame clones only and misses some. The sample yields tens of thousands of clones, almost 95% seen once. General study points: GvH clones were identified in recipient marrow, with some first appearing in ileum or blood. High graft-versus-host to host-versus-graft clonal ratios were seen in allografts of patients with graft-donor T cell macrochimerism.

The sequence was collected from a human donor who was the organ donor for an intestinal transplant. This rearrangement joins TRBV5-4 to TRBJ2-7, with D possibly TRBD2 on 5 matching bases. The sequenced sample was unstimulated CD4+ T cells sorted from spleen or lymph node cells, obtained before transplant. The chain's CDR3 is CASSLRGYYEQYF. The CDR3, as DNA: TGTGCCAGCAGCTTAAGAGGGTACTACGAGCAGTACTTC.